This T cell receptor beta chain was identified in a study of shared clonotypes between healthy human individuals. The CDR3 consists of 15 residues. Germline CDR1 and CDR2: KGHSH and LQKENI. Trimming stripped 2 bases from V and 6 bases from J, with 14 bases between. Deep-level assay runs were performed. Clones were sequenced by immunoSEQ multiplex PCR, and TCRdb holds only the in-frame ones, with some missing. The repertoire holds roughly 760,000 clones, with over 65% as singletons. The sequence came from a woman in her 30s in good health. J is TRBJ2-1 and V is TRBV18, with D possibly being TRBD2 (5 bases). Sequenced input: memory CD4+ T cells sorted from blood. Subset in this sample: CD45RA-negative fraction. The chain's CDR3 is CASSPTATRSNEQFF. DNA of the CDR3: TGTGCCAGCTCACCAACGGCCACTAGATCCAATGAGCAGTTCTTC.